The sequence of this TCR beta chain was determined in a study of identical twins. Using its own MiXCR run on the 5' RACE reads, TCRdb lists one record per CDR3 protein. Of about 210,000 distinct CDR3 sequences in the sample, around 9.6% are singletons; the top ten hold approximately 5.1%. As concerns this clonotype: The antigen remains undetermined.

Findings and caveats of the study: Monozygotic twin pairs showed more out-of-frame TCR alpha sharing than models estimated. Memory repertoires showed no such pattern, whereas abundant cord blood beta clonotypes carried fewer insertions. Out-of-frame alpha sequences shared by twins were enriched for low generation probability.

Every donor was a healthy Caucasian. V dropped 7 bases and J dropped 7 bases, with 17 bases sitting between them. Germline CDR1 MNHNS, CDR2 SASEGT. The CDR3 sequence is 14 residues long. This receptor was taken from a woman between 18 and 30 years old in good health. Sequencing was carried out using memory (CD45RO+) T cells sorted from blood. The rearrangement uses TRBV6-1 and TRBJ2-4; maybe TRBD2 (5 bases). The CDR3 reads CASTDVWTGNIQYF. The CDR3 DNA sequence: TGTGCCAGCACCGACGTCTGGACGGGGAACATTCAGTACTTC.